A selection of T cell receptor beta chains follows, all from one sample in a study of cytomegalovirus exposure and HLA in healthy donors. Clones were sequenced by immunoSEQ multiplex PCR, and TCRdb holds only the in-frame ones, with some missing. The table shows under 150,000 clones, with about 78% occurring only once. Sequenced input: PBMCs. These receptors were collected from a man aged 45 to 65 in good health and CMV-seropositive. Both conserved end residues are part of each CDR3. The D gene is left open where the match is weak. The size entry is marked missing in some rows and otherwise reads once, few, many or a size class.

V	size	J	D	DNA	CDR3
TRBV5-1	-	TRBJ1-2	-	TGCGCCAGCAGCTTGGCTCAGGGGATGGGTGGCTACACCTTC	CASSLAQGMGGYTF
TRBV15	-	TRBJ2-1	-	TGTGCCACCAGCAGATCCGTCGGCTCAGGGCGAACCTACAATGAGCAGTTCTTC	CATSRSVGSGRTYNEQFF
TRBV25-1	few	TRBJ2-1	TRBD1	TGTGCCAGCACAACCGGGACAGGGGAGTACAATGAGCAGTTCTTC	CASTTGTGEYNEQFF
TRBV10-3	-	TRBJ1-3	TRBD1	TGTGCCATCAGTGACCAGGGGGCGCAAGGAAACACCATATATTTT	CAISDQGAQGNTIYF
TRBV4-1	-	TRBJ1-2	-	TGCGCCAGCAGCCAAAGGAGGGGTGGGTATGGCTACACCTTC	CASSQRRGGYGYTF
TRBV5-5	-	TRBJ1-1	TRBD1	TGTGCCAGCAGCGGCCAATTATCGACAGGGGCCGGTGATAGAGCTTTCTTT	CASSGQLSTGAGDRAFF
TRBV5-1	-	TRBJ1-2	TRBD1	TGCGCCAGCCGATCCTCGGACAGGGCGATCTATGGCTACACCTTC	CASRSSDRAIYGYTF
TRBV28	few	TRBJ1-6	-	TGTGCCAGCAGCCCCCGGAGCAGCTCCTATAATTCACCCCTCCACTTT	CASSPRSSSYNSPLHF
TRBV6-5	-	TRBJ1-1	-	TGTGCCAGCAGTTACTCGAGCCTCGGGGCGGGGACTGAAGCTTTCTTT	CASSYSSLGAGTEAFF
TRBV5-1	-	TRBJ2-1	TRBD2	TGCGCCAGCAGCTTGGGGACTAGCGGGAGGGCGAATGAGCAGTTCTTC	CASSLGTSGRANEQFF
TRBV5-8	-	TRBJ2-3	-	TGTGCCAGCAGCTTGGGGAGGGGGGGGACAGATACGCAGTATTTT	CASSLGRGGTDTQYF
TRBV19	-	TRBJ2-3	TRBD1	TGTGCCAGTAGCCAAAGGACAGGGGGGCCTAGCACAGATACGCAGTATTTT	CASSQRTGGPSTDTQYF
TRBV4-3	-	TRBJ1-2	TRBD1	TGCGCCAGCAGCCAAGGACAGGGAACAGGAGGCTACACCTTC	CASSQGQGTGGYTF
TRBV19	-	TRBJ2-1	-	TGTGCCAGTAGCGTTCCTTTGAGCTCCTACAATGAGCAGTTCTTC	CASSVPLSSYNEQFF
TRBV1	-	TRBJ1-2	-	TGCACCAGCAGCCTCAAGCGCAACTCAGGGTGTCTGGGAAAAGGCTACACCTTC	CTSSLKRNSGCLGKGYTF
TRBV6-4	-	TRBJ1-3	-	TGTGCCACCACTCTCATACCTCGCACGTATTACTCTGGAAACACCATATATTTT	CATTLIPRTYYSGNTIYF
TRBV2	-	TRBJ1-2	TRBD1	TGTGCCAGCAGTGATGGACAGGGGGCGAGGGGCTACACCTTC	CASSDGQGARGYTF
TRBV7-9	-	TRBJ2-5	-	TGTGCCGGCCGGGGGGCAGAGACCCAGTACTTC	CAGRGAETQYF
TRBV7-9	-	TRBJ1-1	-	TGTGCCAGCAGCTTAGTAGTATCGGGGAACACTGAAGCTTTCTTT	CASSLVVSGNTEAFF
TRBV2	-	TRBJ1-2	-	TGTGCCAGCAGGGGGGACACAGCCTATGGCTACACCTTC	CASRGDTAYGYTF
TRBV11-2	few	TRBJ1-2	-	TGTGCCAGCAGCTTAGACAGGAACTATGGCTACACCTTC	CASSLDRNYGYTF
TRBV5-1	once	TRBJ2-5	TRBD2	TGCGCCAGCAGCTGGTCGGGGAGGGACGGAGAGACCCAGTACTTC	CASSWSGRDGETQYF
TRBV9	-	TRBJ2-1	TRBD2	TGTGCCAGCAGCCCGGGACTAGCGACCGAGCAGTTCTTC	CASSPGLATEQFF
TRBV5-1	-	TRBJ2-1	TRBD2	TGCGCCAGCAGCTTTGGCCCTAGCGGGGGCCTCAATGAGCAGTTCTTC	CASSFGPSGGLNEQFF
TRBV6-1	many	TRBJ2-1	TRBD1	TGTGCCAGCAAAGAGGGACAGTATTACAATGAGCAGTTCTTC	CASKEGQYYNEQFF
TRBV6-5	-	TRBJ1-2	-	TGTGCCAGCAGTTCCCTAACAGGAGGCTACACCTTC	CASSSLTGGYTF
TRBV6-1	-	TRBJ1-5	TRBD1	TGTGCCAGCGGACAGGGGGCGGTTCAGCCCCAGCATTTT	CASGQGAVQPQHF
TRBV4-3	few	TRBJ1-3	TRBD1	TGCGCCAGCAGCCAAGATAAACAGGGGTTATCTGGAAACACCATATATTTT	CASSQDKQGLSGNTIYF
TRBV5-1	-	TRBJ2-7	-	TGCGCCAGCAGTTTTCTCCAGGAGGCAAACATGGGGGAGCAGTACTTC	CASSFLQEANMGEQYF
TRBV6-7	-	TRBJ1-2	-	TGTGCCAGCAGTTACTCGTTTAGGGGTAAGGCTGGCTACACCTTC	CASSYSFRGKAGYTF
TRBV29-1	-	TRBJ1-1	-	TGCAGCGTTGCCAGGGAAGACACTGAAGCTTTCTTT	CSVAREDTEAFF
TRBV5-6	-	TRBJ1-1	-	TGTGCCAGCAGCTTGGCCGGGACACCGAACACTGAAGCTTTCTTT	CASSLAGTPNTEAFF
TRBV9	-	TRBJ2-3	-	TGTGCCAGCAGCGGTAACACAGATACGCAGTATTTT	CASSGNTDTQYF
TRBV5-5	-	TRBJ1-1	-	TGTGCCAGCAGCTTACAGGAGAACACTGAAGCTTTCTTT	CASSLQENTEAFF
TRBV28	many	TRBJ1-5	-	TGTGCCAGCGCACAGGTGTACCAGCCCCAGCATTTT	CASAQVYQPQHF
TRBV6-5	-	TRBJ1-1	TRBD1	TGTGCCAGCAGCCCTAGGACAGGGAGGATGACTGAAGCTTTCTTT	CASSPRTGRMTEAFF
TRBV4-2	-	TRBJ2-7	TRBD2	TGTGCCAGCAGCCCCGGGGGGGAGGGGGGATCCTACGAGCAGTACTTC	CASSPGGEGGSYEQYF
TRBV10-2	-	TRBJ1-1	TRBD1	TGCGCCAGCTCAGGACAGGGTAACACTGAAGCTTTCTTT	CASSGQGNTEAFF
TRBV6-4	-	TRBJ1-1	-	TGTGCCAGCAGTGAGTCAGGGTTCATGAACACTGAAGCTTTCTTT	CASSESGFMNTEAFF
TRBV6-5	-	TRBJ2-2	-	TGTGCCAGCACCCTAAGGAGGAACACCGGGGAGCTGTTTTTT	CASTLRRNTGELFF
TRBV15	-	TRBJ1-1	-	TGTGCCACCAGCACCCGGACAGCAATGAACACTGAAGCTTTCTTT	CATSTRTAMNTEAFF
TRBV6-5	-	TRBJ1-4	-	TGTGCCAGCAGCGGAGGAGCTCTTAATGAAAAACTGTTTTTT	CASSGGALNEKLFF